Each of the 8 T cell receptor beta chains below was sequenced from the same sample in a study of radiotherapy plus CTLA-4 blockade in lung cancer. Clones were read by immunoSEQ multiplex PCR, and TCRdb kept only the in-frame ones, dropping some. Among about 120,000 clones listed, more than 80% were seen once. Sequences were derived from peripheral blood, sampled from a patient treated with radiotherapy plus ipilimumab. The receptors come from a human donor with non-small cell lung cancer that progressed on radiotherapy plus ipilimumab.

To note about this clone: One end of the junction fails to match germline, which may point to a read error. This chain links TRBV6-1 with TRBJ2-2; TRBD2 aligns across 10 bases. Per germline, CDR1 MNHNS and CDR2 SASEGT. CDR3 length: 17 amino acids. This CDR3 reads CASTEGSTSGIGGELFF. DNA of the CDR3: TGTGCCAGCACTGAAGGATCTACTAGCGGGATCGGGGGGGAGCTGTTTTTT.

The rearrangement uses TRBV6-1 and TRBJ2-1; 8 bases are shared with TRBD2. The CDR3 is made up of 13 amino acids. Germline loops: CDR1 MNHNS, CDR2 SASEGT. The junction had 9 bases not matched to a gene; V was cut back by 8 bases and J by 9 bases. The CDR3 loop reads CASLGAGAGEQFF. CDR3 DNA: TGTGCCAGCTTAGGAGCGGGGGCGGGTGAGCAGTTCTTC.

The CDR3 sequence: CASSLSPSGSYEQFF. DNA of the CDR3: TGCGCCAGCAGCTTGAGCCCTAGCGGGAGCTATGAGCAGTTCTTC. The chain recombines TRBV5-1 with TRBJ2-1; 10 nucleotides match TRBD2. The CDR3 contains 15 residues. The germline CDR1 and CDR2 sequences are SGHRS and YFSETQ. V lost 1 base, J lost 8 bases, and 6 bases stayed unmatched.

V usage is TRBV5-6 and J usage is TRBJ2-3; 7 bases are shared with TRBD1. This CDR3 has 15 residues. With V trimmed by 3 bases and J by 1 base, 5 bases remained unmatched. Per germline, CDR1 SGHDT and CDR2 YYEEEE. As DNA, the CDR3 is TGTGCCAGCAGCTATAGGGGGCTGGGCACAGATACGCAGTATTTT. Its protein is CASSYRGLGTDTQYF.

CDR3 nucleotides: TGTGCCAGCAGTCGTGACAGGGGTGTGACCCAGTACTTC. As protein: CASSRDRGVTQYF. V usage is TRBV2 and J usage is TRBJ2-5, with 8 bases aligning to TRBD1. The CDR3 is made up of 13 amino acids. V lost 5 bases, J lost 7 bases, and 6 bases stayed unmatched. The germline gives CDR1 SNHLY, CDR2 FYNNEI.

V usage is TRBV18 and J usage is TRBJ2-2; D might be TRBD1 (6 bases). V lost 4 bases, J lost 3 bases, and 12 bases lay in between. CDR3 length equals 15 residues. Germline V gene lookup returns CDR1 KGHSH and CDR2 LQKENI. The CDR3 region has the DNA TGTGCCAGCTCACTAAAGCCAGGGGACACCGGGGAGCTGTTTTTT. This sequence encodes CASSLKPGDTGELFF.

In this sample, this clone turned up once. The chain recombines TRBV6-1 with TRBJ2-1; TRBD2 aligns across 10 bases. Germline CDR1 is MNHNS and CDR2 is SASEGT. Unmatched junction bases numbered 7, after V lost 8 bases and J lost 6 bases. This CDR3 contains 14 residues. This chain's CDR3 is CASDQREGANEQFF. The CDR3 bases are TGTGCCAGCGACCAGCGGGAGGGGGCCAATGAGCAGTTCTTC.

The V call is TRBV5-4, the J call TRBJ2-2, with unresolved D. V lost 4 bases to trimming and J lost 6 bases, with 13 bases between them. The CDR3 contains 14 residues. CDR1 SGHNT and CDR2 YYREEE come from the germline V gene (reference sequence). The CDR3 reads CASSMAVPSGELFF. The CDR3 nucleotides are TGTGCCAGCAGCATGGCGGTGCCGTCCGGGGAGCTGTTTTTT.